What follows describes a single T cell receptor (beta chain). TCRdb redid the calling of the 5' RACE reads with MiXCR, one entry per CDR3 protein. The repertoire consists of about 94,000 distinct CDR3 sequences, with around 19% occurring once and the leading ten covering just over 20%. The data were obtained in a study of spatial heterogeneity in lung cancer. Time point specified: blood at routine non-recurrence follow-up after resection. From tumor, nontumor lung or frozen PBMC, whole RNA was taken unsorted for sequencing. Sequenced here: PBMCs, sampled at follow-up. This TCR was sampled from a male donor with early-stage non-small cell lung cancer.

CDR3: CASSLIDEQFF. The CDR3 nucleotides read TGTGCCAGCAGCTTAATCGATGAGCAGTTCTTC. V usage is TRBV7-9 and J usage is TRBJ2-1; D gene uncertain. V lost 2 bases and J lost 8, with 4 bases in between. This CDR3 has 11 amino acids. CDR1 and CDR2 from the germline V gene are SEHNR and FQNEAQ (reference sequence).